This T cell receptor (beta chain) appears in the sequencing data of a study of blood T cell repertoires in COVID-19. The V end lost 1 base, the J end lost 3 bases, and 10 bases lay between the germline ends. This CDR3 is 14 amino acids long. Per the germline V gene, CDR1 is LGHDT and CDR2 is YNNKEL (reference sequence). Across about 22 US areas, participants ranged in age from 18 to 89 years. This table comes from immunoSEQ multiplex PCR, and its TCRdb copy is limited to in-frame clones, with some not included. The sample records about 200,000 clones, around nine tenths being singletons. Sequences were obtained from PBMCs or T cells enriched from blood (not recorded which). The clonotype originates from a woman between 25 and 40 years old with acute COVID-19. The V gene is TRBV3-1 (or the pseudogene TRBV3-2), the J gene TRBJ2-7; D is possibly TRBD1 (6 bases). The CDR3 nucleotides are TGTGCCAGCAGCCAAGCAGGGGCCTTCTACGAGCAGTACTTC. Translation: CASSQAGAFYEQYF.